This T cell receptor beta chain was sequenced for a study of identical twins. Points on this clonotype: The target antigen is unknown.

In TCRdb, the 5' RACE reads were re-called with MiXCR into one record per CDR3 protein. The sample consists of fewer than 800,000 distinct CDR3 sequences, 7.1% of them appearing once. The CDR3 contains 11 residues. CDR1 MDHEN and CDR2 SYDVKM come from the germline V gene. Trimming pared 5 bases from V and 6 bases from J, leaving 8 bases between. Overall study results and limits: These conclusions were based on statistical analysis (cross-sectional, not following the same donors). Fewer insertions marked abundant cord blood beta clonotypes; young adult naive trended weakly, memory not at all.

These data also featured in a second study, about yellow fever vaccine responses in identical twins.

The TCR originated in a woman younger than 35 in good health. The rearrangement uses TRBV28 and TRBJ2-7; no definite D call. The sequenced material came from PBMCs. CDR3 protein: CASSRSSEQYV. CDR3 DNA: TGTGCCAGCAGTAGAAGTAGCGAGCAGTACGTC.